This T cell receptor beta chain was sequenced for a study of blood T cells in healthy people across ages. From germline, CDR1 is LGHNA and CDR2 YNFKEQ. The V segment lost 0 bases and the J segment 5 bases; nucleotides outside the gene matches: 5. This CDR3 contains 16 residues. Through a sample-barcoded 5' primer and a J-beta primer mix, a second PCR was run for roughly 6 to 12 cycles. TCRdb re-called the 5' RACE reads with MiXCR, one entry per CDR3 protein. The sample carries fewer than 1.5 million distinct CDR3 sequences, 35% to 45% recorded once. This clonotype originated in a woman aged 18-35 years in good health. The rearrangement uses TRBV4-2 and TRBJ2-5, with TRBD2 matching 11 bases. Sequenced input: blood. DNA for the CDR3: TGTGCCAGCAGCCAAGATTGGGCTAGCGGGGGGGAGACCCAGTACTTC. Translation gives CASSQDWASGGETQYF.